Listed below are T cell receptor beta chains from one sample, sequenced in a study of T-cell reconstitution after alpha-beta-depleted transplantation in children. TCRdb itself ran the PCR reads through MiXCR, one entry per CDR3 protein. Of 300,000 to 350,000 distinct CDR3 sequences in the sample, around 16% were seen once. Source: PBMCs, mostly from graft donor cells, taken 360 days after TCRalphabeta/CD19-depleted stem cell transplant. The receptors come from a male patient between 2 and 10 years old who had a stem cell transplant for acute lymphoblastic leukemia, so the T cells may come from the graft donor. Both conserved end residues are part of each CDR3.

J gene | V gene | CDR3 protein
TRBJ2-3 | TRBV12-3/TRBV12-4 | CASSLTRRDTQYF
TRBJ1-3 | TRBV12-3/TRBV12-4 | CASSFAYSGNTIYF
TRBJ2-5 | TRBV6-2/TRBV6-3 | CASSYSLAGGETQYF
TRBJ2-5 | TRBV27 | CASSLMGGSETQYF
TRBJ2-3 | TRBV12-3/TRBV12-4 | CASSLAEGTSTDTQYF
TRBJ2-6 | TRBV12-3/TRBV12-4 | CAITLAQVTLSGANVLTF
TRBJ2-1 | TRBV29-1 | CSVQMDLRGEQFF
TRBJ1-1 | TRBV29-1 | CSVEGQMNTEAFF
TRBJ2-1 | TRBV19 | CASSPGLPEGNEQFF
TRBJ2-7 | TRBV28 | CASSRVGRGTREQYF
TRBJ2-3 | TRBV7-8 | CASSSNTGADTQYF
TRBJ2-5 | TRBV2 | CASIRTSPTQETQYF
TRBJ2-5 | TRBV12-3/TRBV12-4 | CASSYPTWEETQYF
TRBJ2-7 | TRBV29-1 | CSVAGITYEQYF
TRBJ2-2 | TRBV7-8 | CASSAAGRNTGELFF
TRBJ2-7 | TRBV15 | CATSRVPGPIYEQYF
TRBJ2-7 | TRBV20-1 | CSARLGGVVEQYF
TRBJ2-3 | TRBV12-3/TRBV12-4 | CASSLRLAGETQYF
TRBJ2-1 | TRBV6-1 | CASVPSGRAGEQFF
TRBJ2-5 | TRBV4-1 | CASSRTGGGNQETQYF
TRBJ2-3 | TRBV5-8 | CASMRGWDTQYF
TRBJ2-1 | TRBV7-2 | CASRGPGLAGVSEQFF
TRBJ1-6 | TRBV5-6 | CASSFGRGHSPLHF
TRBJ2-5 | TRBV3-1 | CASSQELAGGQETQYF
TRBJ2-2 | TRBV28 | CASRVLGRENTGELFF
TRBJ2-2 | TRBV10-3 | CATGTGGSNTGELFF
TRBJ2-5 | TRBV7-3 | CASSLRRGETQYF
TRBJ2-7 | TRBV4-1 | CASSQRGQGYEQYF
TRBJ2-2 | TRBV9 | CASSVQGTGSLGGELFF
TRBJ2-5 | TRBV12-3/TRBV12-4 | CASSLGQGIAETQYF
TRBJ2-7 | TRBV12-3/TRBV12-4 | CASSFSGYSYEQYF
TRBJ2-1 | TRBV25-1 | CASSDLYSGRAGYNEQFF
TRBJ2-3 | TRBV12-3/TRBV12-4 | CASSAGTSGRADTQYF
TRBJ2-5 | TRBV7-2 | CASSLGQEKTQYF
TRBJ1-5 | TRBV20-1 | CSASWGPNQPQHF
TRBJ2-5 | TRBV5-1 | CASSLPAETQYF
TRBJ1-2 | TRBV30 | CAYILHDRVYGYTF
TRBJ2-3 | TRBV7-3 | CASSFIAGGGADTQYF
TRBJ2-3 | TRBV7-9 | CASSRVGDTQYF
TRBJ1-1 | TRBV4-3 | CASSQDRGQGTEAFF
TRBJ2-2 | TRBV4-3 | CASSQDSGPFANTGELFF
TRBJ2-7 | TRBV7-9 | CASSLAGGPSYEQYF
TRBJ1-5 | TRBV20-1 | CSARGPDQPQHF
TRBJ2-1 | TRBV12-3/TRBV12-4 | CASKGGSSNEQFF
TRBJ2-1 | TRBV9 | CASSVGGGPVDNEQFF
TRBJ2-2 | TRBV4-3 | CASSQDRGDTGELFF
TRBJ2-1 | TRBV7-9 | CASSATRTLAPYNEQFF
TRBJ1-3 | TRBV20-1 | CSAKRGLGNTIYF
TRBJ2-2 | TRBV24-1 | CATSDSPGFNTGELFF
TRBJ2-1 | TRBV5-1 | CASSWLGDLEVGEQFF
TRBJ1-3 | TRBV12-3/TRBV12-4 | CASAGQGGYTIYF
TRBJ2-2 | TRBV4-2 | CASSQDAGTVNTGELFF
TRBJ1-6 | TRBV12-3/TRBV12-4 | CASSFRDRVNSPLHF
TRBJ2-1 | TRBV4-3 | CASSQVESGSWSYNEQFF
TRBJ2-7 | TRBV14 | CASSSWSQEDRAYEQYF
TRBJ2-3 | TRBV29-1 | CSVEVVLPDTQYF
TRBJ2-3 | TRBV7-6 | CASQGEADTQYF
TRBJ2-2 | TRBV6-5 | CASSYFLTGELFF
TRBJ2-3 | TRBV4-3 | CASSQEALPGDRPHTDTQYF